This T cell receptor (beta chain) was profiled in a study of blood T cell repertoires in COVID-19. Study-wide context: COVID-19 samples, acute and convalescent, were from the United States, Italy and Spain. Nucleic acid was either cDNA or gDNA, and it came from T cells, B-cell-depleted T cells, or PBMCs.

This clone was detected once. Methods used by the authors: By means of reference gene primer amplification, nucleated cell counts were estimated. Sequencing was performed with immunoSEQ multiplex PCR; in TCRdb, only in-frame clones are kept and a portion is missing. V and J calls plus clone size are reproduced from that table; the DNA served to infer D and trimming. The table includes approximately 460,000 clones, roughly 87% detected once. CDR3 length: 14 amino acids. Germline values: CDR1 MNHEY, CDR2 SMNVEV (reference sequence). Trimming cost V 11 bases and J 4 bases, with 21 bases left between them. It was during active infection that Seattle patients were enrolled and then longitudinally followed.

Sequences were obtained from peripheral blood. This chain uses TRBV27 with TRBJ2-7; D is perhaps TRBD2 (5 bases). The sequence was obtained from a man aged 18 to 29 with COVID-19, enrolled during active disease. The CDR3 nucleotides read TGTGCCGGCAAGGCCCTAGGGTCGGGGTACGAGCAGTACTTC. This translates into CAGKALGSGYEQYF.